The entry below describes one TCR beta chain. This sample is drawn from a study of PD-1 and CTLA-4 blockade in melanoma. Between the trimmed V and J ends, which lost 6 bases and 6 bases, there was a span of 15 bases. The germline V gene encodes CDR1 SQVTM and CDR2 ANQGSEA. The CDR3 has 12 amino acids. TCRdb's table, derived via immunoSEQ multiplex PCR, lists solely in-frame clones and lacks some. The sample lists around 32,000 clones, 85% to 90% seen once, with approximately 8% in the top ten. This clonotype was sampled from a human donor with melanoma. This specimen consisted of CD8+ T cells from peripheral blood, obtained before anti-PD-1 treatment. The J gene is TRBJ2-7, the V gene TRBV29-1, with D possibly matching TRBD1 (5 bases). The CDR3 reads CSVAITGREQYF. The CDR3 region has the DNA TGCAGCGTGGCTATCACAGGTCGCGAGCAGTACTTC.